Each of the 21 T cell receptor beta chains below was sequenced from the same sample in a study of OX40 agonist ivuxolimab in advanced cancers. Generated by immunoSEQ multiplex PCR, the TCRdb table keeps only in-frame clones and is missing some. This sample has about 79,000 clones; around 85% occur once, and the top ten carry around 3.8%. The starting material was CD4+ or CD8+ T cells sorted from blood, obtained in a trial of the OX40 agonist ivuxolimab. These receptor sequences come from an adult with an advanced solid tumor such as melanoma, head and neck, liver or kidney cancer.

The genes are TRBV4-1 and TRBJ1-6; 9 nucleotides agree with TRBD1. Germline trimming cut 0 bases from V and 10 bases from J; bases unmatched to any gene: 4. The germline V gene has CDR1 MGHRA and CDR2 YSYEKL. CDR3 size: 15 residues. The CDR3 is CASSQENRGPSPLHF. The CDR3 nucleotides read TGCGCCAGCAGCCAAGAAAACAGGGGGCCGTCACCCCTCCACTTT.

V and J are TRBV7-9 and TRBJ2-2; TRBD1 might be the D (5 bases). The CDR3 has 15 amino acids. Trimming removed 5 bases at V and 0 bases at J, with 10 bases between. Germline V gene sequence: CDR1 SEHNR, CDR2 FQNEAQ (reference sequence). The CDR3 sequence: CASSGDRANTGELFF. CDR3 coding DNA: TGTGCCAGCAGCGGTGACAGAGCGAACACCGGGGAGCTGTTTTTT. Complete variable domain (other parts from reference TRBV7-9 and TRBJ2-2): DTGVSQNPRHKITKRGQNVTFRCDPISEHNRLYWYRQTLGQGPEFLTYFQNEAQLEKSRLLSDRFSAERPKGSFSTLEIQRTEQGDSAMYLCASSGDRANTGELFFGEGSRLTVL.

The CDR3, as DNA: TGTGCCAGCAGTCCCGACCCCGGCAGTTGGAATGAGCAGTTCTTC. This translates into CASSPDPGSWNEQFF. The V and J genes are TRBV6-5 and TRBJ2-1; D gene ambiguous. Germline loops: CDR1 MNHEY, CDR2 SVGAGI. The CDR3 loop spans 15 amino acids. V was cut by 5 bases and J by 7 bases, with 18 bases left in between.

This chain joins TRBV7-2 and TRBJ2-3, with 8 bases fitting TRBD2. Per the germline V gene, CDR1 is SGHTA and CDR2 is FQGNSA. V trimming: 5 bases; J trimming: 4 bases; junction bases outside the gene matches: 8. This CDR3 is built from 15 residues. The CDR3 here is CASSLLADGADTQYF. The DNA of the CDR3 is TGTGCCAGCAGCCTACTAGCGGATGGGGCAGATACGCAGTATTTT.

The V call is TRBV27, the J call TRBJ2-1; 7 bases are a match to TRBD1. The junction had 6 bases not matched to a gene; V was cut back by 6 bases and J by 7 bases. Looked up from germline, CDR1 is MNHEY and CDR2 is SMNVEV (reference sequence). The CDR3 extends over 13 amino acids. The CDR3 is CASSLTTGNEQFF. The CDR3 DNA reads TGTGCCAGCAGCTTGACGACAGGGAATGAGCAGTTCTTC.

The chain uses TRBV30 and TRBJ1-2, with D possibly TRBD1 on 5 matching bases. Trimming removed 0 bases from V and 8 bases from J, with 10 bases in between. The CDR3 is 12 residues long. Germline CDR1 reads GTSNPN; CDR2 reads SVGIG (reference sequence). In nucleotides, the CDR3 is TGTGCCTGGAGTGTCCAGGGTAGAGGCTACACCTTC. Amino acids: CAWSVQGRGYTF.

V gene TRBV7-2 combines with J gene TRBJ1-2; D is uncertain. Looked up from germline, CDR1 is SGHTA and CDR2 is FQGNSA. The CDR3 has 13 amino acids. V was pared by 6 bases and J by 6 bases, with 14 bases between. The CDR3 sequence: CASRSPLADGYTF. CDR3 bases: TGTGCCAGCAGATCGCCCCTCGCCGATGGCTACACCTTC.

The V and J genes are TRBV10-2 and TRBJ2-3; 13 positions agree with TRBD2. Germline-derived CDR1 and CDR2 are WSHSY and SAAADI. The CDR3 sequence is 14 residues long. V was clipped by 8 bases and J by 5 bases; unmatched bases: 4. In nucleotides, the CDR3 is TGCGCCAGCTGGACTAGCGGGAGTGAAGATACGCAGTATTTT. It translates to CASWTSGSEDTQYF.

The chain joins TRBV7-8 to TRBJ2-3; the match to TRBD2 covers 8 bases. CDR3 length: 16 residues. Trimming removed 5 bases from V and 7 bases from J; junction bases left unmatched: 14. CDR1 and CDR2 (germline): SGHVS, FQNEAQ. The CDR3 nucleotides are TGTGCCAGCAGCCTATCGACGGGGGGGGCGAGGAATACGCAGTATTTT. Translating it yields CASSLSTGGARNTQYF.

V usage is TRBV15 and J usage is TRBJ2-7; TRBD2 matches at 7 bases. The CDR3 runs to 15 residues. Germline lookup yields CDR1 LNHNV and CDR2 YYDKDF (reference sequence). With V trimmed by 3 bases and J by 3 bases, 8 bases remained unmatched. The CDR3 protein is CATSSLDTSDYEQYF. CDR3 DNA: TGTGCCACCAGCAGTTTGGATACTAGCGACTACGAGCAGTACTTC.

The rearrangement links TRBV27 to TRBJ2-7; D is perhaps TRBD1 (5 bases). The CDR3 contains 17 residues. V lost 2 bases and J lost 3, with 20 bases in between. The germline gives CDR1 MNHEY, CDR2 SMNVEV (reference sequence). This chain's CDR3 is CASSLLGAGPRGYEQYF. The DNA of the CDR3 is TGTGCCAGCAGTTTACTAGGGGCTGGACCCCGTGGCTACGAGCAGTACTTC.

This chain links TRBV14 with TRBJ2-1; D is undetermined. The ends were cut back, 2 bases at V and 6 bases at J, with 11 bases in the middle. CDR1 is SGHDN, CDR2 FVKESK, per germline. The CDR3 consists of 14 residues. In DNA form, the CDR3 reads TGTGCCAGCAGCCAACCTAGTAAGGTCAATGAGCAGTTCTTC. It yields the protein CASSQPSKVNEQFF.

This clone was seen more than once but under ten times. The chain joins TRBV5-1 to TRBJ2-2, with D unclear. CDR1 and CDR2 from the germline V gene are SGHRS and YFSETQ. The CDR3 contains 14 residues. Trimming took off 4 bases at V and 3 bases at J, with 10 bases between the two ends. CDR3 nucleotides: TGCGCCAGCAGCCCGGACCTCCACACCGGGGAGCTGTTTTTT. This gives the protein CASSPDLHTGELFF.

In DNA, the CDR3 is TGTGCCAGCAGCTTAGCGCGGGGGGCCGGGAATGAAAAACTGTTTTTT. Translation: CASSLARGAGNEKLFF. The rearrangement uses TRBV7-8 and TRBJ1-4; tentatively, D is TRBD1 (6 bases). Trimming stripped 0 bases from V and 5 bases from J, with 13 bases between. The CDR3 has 16 residues. Germline CDR1 reads SGHVS; CDR2 reads FQNEAQ.

This sequence joins TRBV5-4 and TRBJ2-5; D is undetermined. This CDR3 has 12 amino acids. The V end lost 0 bases, the J end lost 0 bases, and 0 bases lay between the germline ends. Germline V gene lookup returns CDR1 SGHNT and CDR2 YYREEE (reference sequence). CDR3 sequence reads: CASSLDQETQYF. CDR3 DNA sequence: TGTGCCAGCAGCTTGGACCAAGAGACCCAGTACTTC.

The V gene is TRBV28, the J gene TRBJ2-7; weak D call: TRBD2 (7 bases). V was cut by 6 bases and J by 0 bases, with 18 bases left in between. The CDR3 contains 16 residues. Germline CDR1 reads MDHEN; CDR2 reads SYDVKM. CDR3 sequence reads: CASSPRGGGNSYEQYF. The CDR3 nucleotides read TGTGCCAGCAGCCCTCGGGGAGGGGGGAACTCCTACGAGCAGTACTTC.

The chain recombines TRBV6-1 with TRBJ1-1, with TRBD1 matching over 9 bases. CDR3 length: 18 residues. The trim removed 4 bases at V and 0 bases at J, leaving 12 bases unmatched. Looked up from germline, CDR1 is MNHNS and CDR2 is SASEGT. The CDR3 DNA reads as TGTGCCAGCAGTGGACACCCGGGACAGGGAATCGTGAACACTGAAGCTTTCTTT. Translation gives CASSGHPGQGIVNTEAFF.

This chain joins TRBV9 and TRBJ1-5; D not resolved. Trimming left V 1 base short and J 3 bases short, with 5 bases between. Germline CDR1 is SGDLS and CDR2 is YYNGEE. The CDR3 has 13 amino acids. CDR3 region: CASSVSDNQPQHF. DNA of the CDR3: TGTGCCAGCAGCGTATCAGACAATCAGCCCCAGCATTTT. Full variable domain (remainder filled in from reference TRBV9 and TRBJ1-5): DSGVTQTPKHLITATGQRVTLRCSPRSGDLSVYWYQQSLDQGLQFLIQYYNGEERAKGNILERFSAQQFPDLHSELNLSSLELGDSALYFCASSVSDNQPQHFGDGTRLSIL.

The chain employs TRBV7-9 and TRBJ2-7, with 9 bases identical to TRBD1. V lost 5 bases to trimming and J lost 6 bases; unmatched junction nucleotides: 11. The CDR3 totals 15 residues. CDR1 is SEHNR, CDR2 FQNEAQ, per germline (reference sequence). The CDR3 nucleotides read TGTGCCAGCAGCGAGAGGGGACAGGGAGGCTCCGAGCAGTACTTC. Translated: CASSERGQGGSEQYF.

The chain combines TRBV19 with TRBJ2-1; D is unresolved. The CDR3 is 13 residues long. V lost 1 base to trimming and J lost 13 bases, with 14 bases between them. Germline-derived CDR1 and CDR2 are LNHDA and SQIVND (reference sequence). CDR3 sequence reads: CASSIVDTSDQFF. In DNA form, the CDR3 reads TGTGCCAGTAGTATAGTTGACACTTCGGATCAGTTCTTC.

The V and J genes are TRBV6-6 and TRBJ2-7, with D perhaps assigned TRBD1 or TRBD2 (5 bases each). The CDR3 covers 13 residues. Trimming cost V 2 bases and J 7 bases, with 12 bases left between them. Germline loops: CDR1 MNHNY, CDR2 SVGAGI (reference sequence). The CDR3 here is CASSYGGDGEQYF. The CDR3 nucleotides read TGTGCCAGCAGTTACGGGGGAGACGGGGAGCAGTACTTC.